The 30 T cell receptor beta chains presented below share a single source sample, sequenced in a study of beta chain features in type 1 diabetes. Their cognate antigens are unknown. cDNA synthesis used the whole RNA isolate, giving expressed TCRB sequences. The method was immunoSEQ multiplex PCR; TCRdb's version includes in-frame clones alone and lacks a portion of them. The sample consists of about 150,000 clones, over 9% of them appearing once. Findings and caveats of the study: TCRB CDR3 length was moderately but significantly reduced in all four CD4+ subsets of Type 1 diabetes patients.

Source material: central memory CD4+ T cells from blood. The receptors shown here come from a young man with type 1 diabetes.

This clone turned up a few times. This rearrangement joins TRBV9 to TRBJ2-2, with 7 positions matching TRBD1. CDR1 SGDLS and CDR2 YYNGEE come from the germline V gene. This CDR3 is built from 14 residues. The J segment lost 3 bases and the V segment lost 2 bases, leaving 1 base of the junction unmatched. In nucleotides, the CDR3 is TGTGCCAGCAGCGTCACAGGGGACACCGGGGAGCTGTTTTTT. It encodes CASSVTGDTGELFF. Full variable domain (rest looked up from reference TRBV9 and TRBJ2-2): DSGVTQTPKHLITATGQRVTLRCSPRSGDLSVYWYQQSLDQGLQFLIQYYNGEERAKGNILERFSAQQFPDLHSELNLSSLELGDSALYFCASSVTGDTGELFFGEGSRLTVL.

This clone came up a few times. The rearrangement joins TRBV28 to TRBJ1-2, with a tentative D call TRBD1 (5 bases). This CDR3 has 14 amino acids. The V gene lost 5 bases and the J gene lost 4 bases, with 14 bases spanning the gap. Germline V gene lookup returns CDR1 MDHEN and CDR2 SYDVKM. The CDR3 loop reads CASSPGHPGYGYTF. CDR3 nucleotide sequence: TGTGCCAGCAGTCCAGGGCATCCGGGCTATGGCTACACCTTC.

The table lists this clone with a few counts. The chain combines TRBV14 with TRBJ1-1; 7 bases map to TRBD1. J lost 5 bases, V lost 2 bases, and 14 bases had no gene match. The CDR3 is made up of 17 amino acids. Germline loops: CDR1 SGHDN, CDR2 FVKESK. CDR3 sequence reads: CASSQNTGALRGTEAFF. The CDR3, as DNA: TGTGCCAGCAGCCAAAATACAGGGGCTCTAAGGGGGACTGAAGCTTTCTTT.

This clone came up a few times. This chain uses TRBV18 with TRBJ2-7; unclear D gene. Germline assignment: CDR1 KGHSH and CDR2 LQKENI. The CDR3 covers 13 residues. V was cut by 2 bases and J by 3 bases, with 8 bases left in between. The CDR3 region is CASSPIVSYEQYF. The CDR3 DNA reads TGTGCCAGCTCACCAATCGTGAGCTACGAGCAGTACTTC.

The chain couples TRBV29-1 to TRBJ2-3, with a tentative D call TRBD2 (6 bases). V was cut by 7 bases and J by 1 base, with 12 bases left in between. CDR3 size: 13 residues. Looked up from germline, CDR1 is SQVTM and CDR2 is ANQGSEA. Written as DNA, the CDR3 is TGCAGCGGTAGCGGTGGGGGCACAGATACGCAGTATTTT. It yields the protein CSGSGGGTDTQYF.

The chain joins TRBV11-2 to TRBJ1-3; D possibly corresponds to TRBD1 (6 bases). Per germline, CDR1 SGHAT and CDR2 FQNNGV. The CDR3 has 18 residues. The germline V and J ends were trimmed by 5 bases and 3 bases, with 23 bases remaining between them. The CDR3 is CASSPSRGRQGIGNTIYF. CDR3 coding DNA: TGTGCCAGCAGCCCTAGTAGAGGGCGGCAGGGGATTGGAAACACCATATATTTT.

There are a few counts of this clone. The chain has TRBV5-1 and TRBJ2-7; tentatively, D is TRBD2 (6 bases). CDR3 length equals 14 residues. Germline assignment: CDR1 SGHRS and CDR2 YFSETQ. Trimming cost V 4 bases and J 5 bases, with 16 bases left between them. The CDR3 sequence: CASSDVGGANEQYF. The CDR3 nucleotides are TGCGCCAGCAGCGATGTCGGAGGGGCGAACGAGCAGTACTTC.

This clone showed up just a few times. The chain combines TRBV9 with TRBJ2-3; 10 positions agree with TRBD2. The V gene end was trimmed by 2 bases and the J gene end by 4 bases; junction bases not matched to a gene: 10. The CDR3 loop spans 17 amino acids. CDR1 and CDR2 (germline): SGDLS, YYNGEE. This chain's CDR3 is CASSVQAAGGRSDTQYF. In nucleotides, the CDR3 is TGTGCCAGCAGCGTTCAGGCAGCGGGAGGGAGGTCAGATACGCAGTATTTT.

The chain is built from TRBV19 and TRBJ2-3; D is possibly TRBD2 (5 bases). The CDR3 contains 16 residues. Trimming left V 3 bases short and J 2 bases short, with 15 bases between. CDR1 is LNHDA, CDR2 SQIVND, per germline (reference sequence). The CDR3 DNA is TGTGCCAGTAGTATGAAGAGCGGCGCTTACACAGATACGCAGTATTTT. It encodes CASSMKSGAYTDTQYF.

This clone was counted only a few times. V and J are TRBV4-3 and TRBJ1-3; TRBD1 agrees at 9 bases. CDR3 size: 15 residues. Germline-derived CDR1 and CDR2 are LGHNA and YSLEER. The trim removed 6 bases at V and 2 bases at J, leaving 5 bases unmatched. CDR3 nucleotides: TGCGCCAGCAGACTGGGACAGGGCACTGGAAACACCATATATTTT. Its protein product is CASRLGQGTGNTIYF.

A few counts support this clone. The chain combines TRBV11-2 with TRBJ2-1, with D possibly being TRBD2 (5 bases). This CDR3 is 14 amino acids long. CDR1 and CDR2 from the germline V gene are SGHAT and FQNNGV. V shed 5 bases and J shed 7 bases, with 15 bases lying between them. CDR3: CASSPVRGRNEQFF. The CDR3 DNA is TGTGCCAGCAGCCCAGTACGGGGTCGAAATGAGCAGTTCTTC. The entire variable domain, with the rest obtained from reference TRBV11-2 and TRBJ2-1, is as follows: EAGVAQSPRYKIIEKRQSVAFWCNPISGHATLYWYQQILGQGPKLLIQFQNNGVVDDSQLPKDRFSAERLKGVDSTLKIQPAKLEDSAVYLCASSPVRGRNEQFFGPGTRLTVL.

This clone was observed a handful of times. CDR3 nucleotide sequence: TGTGCCAGCAGTGAGACTAGCGTGGGCACCGGGGAGCTGTTTTTT. Encoded protein: CASSETSVGTGELFF. The chain carries TRBV25-1 and TRBJ2-2; 8 bases line up with TRBD2. The CDR3 is made up of 15 amino acids. Germline V gene lookup returns CDR1 MGHDK and CDR2 SYGVNS. J gave up 4 bases and V 3 bases, and 4 bases lay outside the gene matches.

This clone was recorded at least ten times. CDR3 sequence: CASSSRDRGHTIYF. The CDR3 DNA sequence: TGTGCCAGCAGCTCCCGGGACAGGGGACACACCATATATTTT. The chain carries TRBV5-4 and TRBJ1-3, with 10 bases lining up with TRBD1. The germline V gene encodes CDR1 SGHNT and CDR2 YYREEE (reference sequence). The length of the CDR3 is 14 residues. Trimming removed 3 bases from V and 8 bases from J; junction bases left unmatched: 5.

This clone has a handful of counts. The chain carries TRBV2 and TRBJ2-2; tentatively, D is TRBD2 (6 bases). Germline V gene sequence: CDR1 SNHLY, CDR2 FYNNEI. V was cut by 10 bases and J by 1 base, with 13 bases left in between. This CDR3 is 14 amino acids long. The CDR3 loop reads CAIGDSGNTGELFF. CDR3 DNA: TGTGCCATCGGGGACTCAGGGAACACCGGGGAGCTGTTTTTT. Full variable domain (rest looked up from reference TRBV2 and TRBJ2-2): EPEVTQTPSHQVTQMGQEVILRCVPISNHLYFYWYRQILGQKVEFLVSFYNNEISEKSEIFDDQFSVERPDGSNFTLKIRSTKLEDSAMYFCAIGDSGNTGELFFGEGSRLTVL.

V is TRBV4-2 and J is TRBJ2-1; 8 bases fit TRBD2. Germline loops: CDR1 LGHNA, CDR2 YNFKEQ. The CDR3 is 16 amino acids. V gave up 6 bases and J gave up 1 base; unmatched junction bases: 8. Written as DNA, the CDR3 is TGTGCCAGCAGTTCAATAGCGGGACAATCCTACAATGAGCAGTTCTTC. This gives the protein CASSSIAGQSYNEQFF.

The chain employs TRBV6-1 and TRBJ2-1; perhaps TRBD2 as D (6 bases). Germline V lookup: CDR1 MNHNS, CDR2 SASEGT. The CDR3 sequence is 13 residues long. V was trimmed by 7 bases and J by 7 bases, leaving 14 bases between them. CDR3 protein: CASTGTPRNEQFF. The CDR3 DNA reads as TGTGCCAGCACCGGGACTCCAAGGAATGAGCAGTTCTTC.

This chain links TRBV27 with TRBJ2-6, with 7 nucleotides matching TRBD1. Germline CDR1 is MNHEY and CDR2 is SMNVEV (reference sequence). The trim removed 6 bases at V and 4 bases at J, leaving 6 bases unmatched. The length of the CDR3 is 15 residues. The CDR3 spells CASRGQALGANVLTF. CDR3 bases: TGTGCCAGCAGAGGACAGGCACTCGGGGCCAACGTCCTGACTTTC.

The V and J genes are TRBV7-3 and TRBJ2-1; D perhaps matches TRBD2 (6 bases). Germline V gene data show CDR1 as SGHTA and CDR2 as FQGTGA. V lost 7 bases and J 5 bases, leaving 15 bases between the germline ends. This CDR3 has 14 residues. The CDR3 DNA sequence: TGTGCCAGCAAGTGGTCGGGAGCGGACAATGAGCAGTTCTTC. Translated: CASKWSGADNEQFF. The variable domain in full, completed from reference TRBV7-3 and TRBJ2-1, reads GAGVSQTPSNKVTEKGKYVELRCDPISGHTALYWYRQSLGQGPEFLIYFQGTGAADDSGLPNDRFFAVRPEGSVSTLKIQRTERGDSAVYLCASKWSGADNEQFFGPGTRLTVL.

This clone has a handful of counts. The rearrangement joins TRBV2 to TRBJ1-2, with D possibly matching TRBD1 (6 bases). Trimming shortened V by 0 bases and J by 8 bases, and 10 bases separated the two germline ends. The CDR3 consists of 13 residues. Germline V gene lookup returns CDR1 SNHLY and CDR2 FYNNEI. The CDR3 here is CASSEAGARGYTF. CDR3 DNA sequence: TGTGCCAGCAGTGAAGCGGGGGCCAGAGGCTACACCTTC.

This clone came up many times. The chain uses TRBV28 and TRBJ2-1, with D tentatively TRBD2 (5 bases). Germline V gene data show CDR1 as MDHEN and CDR2 as SYDVKM. Trimming shortened V by 7 bases and J by 7 bases, and 11 bases separated the two germline ends. The CDR3 has 12 amino acids. Here the CDR3 reads CASTSRENEQFF. The CDR3 region has the DNA TGTGCCAGCACCTCTAGGGAGAATGAGCAGTTCTTC.

The chain recombines TRBV18 with TRBJ1-1; 10 bases map to TRBD1. CDR1 is KGHSH, CDR2 LQKENI, per germline. V dropped 2 bases and J dropped 6; count of bases not matched to a gene: 6. There are 15 residues in the CDR3. Here the CDR3 reads CASSPTGQGGAEAFF. The CDR3 DNA follows: TGTGCCAGCTCACCAACTGGACAGGGGGGTGCTGAAGCTTTCTTT.

This clone was detected a few times. The chain is built from TRBV19 and TRBJ1-2; D remains unclear. Trimming shortened V by 4 bases and J by 0 bases, and 6 bases separated the two germline ends. CDR1 is LNHDA, CDR2 SQIVND, per germline (reference sequence). The CDR3 runs 13 residues. CDR3 region: CASSSAANYGYTF. The CDR3 DNA reads TGTGCCAGTAGTAGCGCGGCTAACTATGGCTACACCTTC.

This clone was counted a few times. The genes are TRBV25-1 and TRBJ1-2; 7 bases align to TRBD1. The CDR3 length is 12 residues. V trimming: 5 bases; J trimming: 5 bases; junction bases outside the gene matches: 2. From germline, CDR1 is MGHDK and CDR2 SYGVNS. Written as DNA, the CDR3 is TGTGCCAGCAGTCCACAGGGGTATGGCTACACCTTC. Protein: CASSPQGYGYTF.

This sequence joins TRBV27 and TRBJ2-6; possible D gene TRBD1, 6 bases. The V end was cut by 5 bases, the J end by 0 bases, with 11 bases between. This CDR3 has 16 residues. Per the germline V gene, CDR1 is MNHEY and CDR2 is SMNVEV (reference sequence). The CDR3 region has the DNA TGTGCCAGCAGTACCTTGGACAGCTCTGGGGCCAACGTCCTGACTTTC. Translating it yields CASSTLDSSGANVLTF.

The gene calls are TRBV4-1 and TRBJ2-2, with 7 bases matching TRBD2. The germline gives CDR1 MGHRA, CDR2 YSYEKL. Losses at the gene ends were 1 base for V and 13 bases for J; bases not matched to a gene: 6. This CDR3 has 13 amino acids. Written as DNA, the CDR3 is TGCGCCAGCAGCCAAGGTCGGGAGGATAGGCTGTTTTTT. Amino acid sequence: CASSQGREDRLFF.

The rearrangement uses TRBV27 and TRBJ2-7, with TRBD1 matching over 9 bases. The V segment lost 8 bases and the J segment 6 bases; nucleotides outside the gene matches: 8. Germline values: CDR1 MNHEY, CDR2 SMNVEV (reference sequence). The CDR3 covers 13 residues. In DNA, the CDR3 is TGTGCCAGCTCCGGGACAGGGCTCATCGAGCAGTACTTC. Its protein is CASSGTGLIEQYF.

In this sample, this clone turned up a few times. The chain combines TRBV4-3 with TRBJ2-2, with 8 bases aligning to TRBD1. The CDR3 consists of 17 residues. CDR1 and CDR2 (germline): LGHNA, YSLEER. Germline trimming cut 1 base from V and 4 bases from J; bases unmatched to any gene: 8. In DNA, the CDR3 is TGCGCCAGCAGCCAAGGTAGCCTGACAGGGGTCACCGGGGAGCTGTTTTTT. It yields the protein CASSQGSLTGVTGELFF.

This clone was found a few times. Additional DNA sequences in this sample encode the identical CDR3. The chain couples TRBV18 to TRBJ2-3; D gene uncertain. Germline V gene sequence: CDR1 KGHSH, CDR2 LQKENI. The CDR3 is 12 residues long. The germline V and J ends were trimmed by 3 bases and 3 bases, with 4 bases remaining between them. CDR3 amino acids: CASSPSTDTQYF. In nucleotides, the CDR3 is TGTGCCAGCTCACCCTCTACAGATACGCAGTATTTT.

This clone was counted only a few times. The chain uses TRBV5-6 and TRBJ2-7; D might be TRBD2 (6 bases). The V end was cut by 2 bases, the J end by 3 bases, with 12 bases between. The CDR3 is made up of 14 amino acids. Germline V gene lookup returns CDR1 SGHDT and CDR2 YYEEEE. CDR3 nucleotides: TGTGCCAGCAGCTTCCGGGACTTCTACTACGAGCAGTACTTC. Translating gives CASSFRDFYYEQYF.

This clone was recorded a few times. This chain links TRBV29-1 with TRBJ2-3, with D possibly being TRBD1 (6 bases). The germline CDR1 and CDR2 sequences are SQVTM and ANQGSEA. This CDR3 contains 12 residues. V dropped 7 bases and J dropped 5 bases, with 13 bases sitting between them. CDR3 DNA: TGCAGCGCAACACTAGGGGGAGATACGCAGTATTTT. This codes for CSATLGGDTQYF.